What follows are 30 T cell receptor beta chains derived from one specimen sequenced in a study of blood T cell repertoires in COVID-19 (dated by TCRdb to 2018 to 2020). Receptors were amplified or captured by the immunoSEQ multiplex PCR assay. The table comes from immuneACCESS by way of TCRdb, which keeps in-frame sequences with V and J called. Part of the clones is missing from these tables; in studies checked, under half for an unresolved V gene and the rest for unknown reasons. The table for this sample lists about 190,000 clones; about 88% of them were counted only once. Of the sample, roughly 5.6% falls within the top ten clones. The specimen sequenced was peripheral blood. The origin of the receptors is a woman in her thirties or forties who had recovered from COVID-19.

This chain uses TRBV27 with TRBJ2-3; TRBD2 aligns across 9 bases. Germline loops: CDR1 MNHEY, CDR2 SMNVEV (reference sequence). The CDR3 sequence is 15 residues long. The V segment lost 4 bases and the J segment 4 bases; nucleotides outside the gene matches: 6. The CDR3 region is CASSSSGAGADTQYF. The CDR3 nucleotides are TGTGCCAGCAGTTCTAGCGGGGCGGGGGCAGATACGCAGTATTTT.

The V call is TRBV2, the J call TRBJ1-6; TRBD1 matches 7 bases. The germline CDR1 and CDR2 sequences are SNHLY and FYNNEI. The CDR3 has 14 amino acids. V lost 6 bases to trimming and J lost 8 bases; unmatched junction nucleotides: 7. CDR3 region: CASRQGRRDSPLHF. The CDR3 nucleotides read TGTGCCAGCAGACAGGGGCGACGGGATTCACCCCTCCACTTT. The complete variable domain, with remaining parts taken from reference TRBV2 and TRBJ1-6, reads EPEVTQTPSHQVTQMGQEVILRCVPISNHLYFYWYRQILGQKVEFLVSFYNNEISEKSEIFDDQFSVERPDGSNFTLKIRSTKLEDSAMYFCASRQGRRDSPLHFGNGTRLTVT.

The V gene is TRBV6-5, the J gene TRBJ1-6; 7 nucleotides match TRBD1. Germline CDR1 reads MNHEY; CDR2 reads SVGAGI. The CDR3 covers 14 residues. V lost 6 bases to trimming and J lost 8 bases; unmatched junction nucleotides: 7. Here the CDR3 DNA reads TGTGCCAGCAGGCGGGACAGAGAATATTCACCCCTCCACTTT. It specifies CASRRDREYSPLHF.

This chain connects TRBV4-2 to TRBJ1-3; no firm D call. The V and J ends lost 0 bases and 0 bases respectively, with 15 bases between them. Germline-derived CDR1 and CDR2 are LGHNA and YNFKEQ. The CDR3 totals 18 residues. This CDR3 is CASSQDFGELSSGNTIYF. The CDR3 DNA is TGTGCCAGCAGCCAAGATTTCGGGGAACTTAGCTCTGGAAACACCATATATTTT.

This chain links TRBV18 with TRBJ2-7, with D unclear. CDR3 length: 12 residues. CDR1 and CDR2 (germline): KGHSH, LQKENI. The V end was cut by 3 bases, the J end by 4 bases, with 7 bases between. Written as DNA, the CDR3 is TGTGCCAGCTCACCCCTCCGGTACGAGCAGTACTTC. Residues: CASSPLRYEQYF. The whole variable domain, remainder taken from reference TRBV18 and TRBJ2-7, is NAGVMQNPRHLVRRRGQEARLRCSPMKGHSHVYWYRQLPEEGLKFMVYLQKENIIDESGMPKERFSAEFPKEGPSILRIQQVVRGDSAAYFCASSPLRYEQYFGPGTRLTVT.

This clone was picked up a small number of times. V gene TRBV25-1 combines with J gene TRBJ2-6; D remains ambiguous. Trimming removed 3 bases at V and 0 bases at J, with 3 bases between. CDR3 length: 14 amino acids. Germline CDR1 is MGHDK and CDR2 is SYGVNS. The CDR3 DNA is TGTGCCAGCAGTGATAGCTCTGGGGCCAACGTCCTGACTTTC. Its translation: CASSDSSGANVLTF.

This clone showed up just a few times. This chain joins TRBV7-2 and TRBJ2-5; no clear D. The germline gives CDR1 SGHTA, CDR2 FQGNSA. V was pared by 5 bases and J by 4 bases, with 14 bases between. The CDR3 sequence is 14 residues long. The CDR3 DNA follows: TGTGCCAGCAGCATAGGCCTGAGCCCAGAGACCCAGTACTTC. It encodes CASSIGLSPETQYF.

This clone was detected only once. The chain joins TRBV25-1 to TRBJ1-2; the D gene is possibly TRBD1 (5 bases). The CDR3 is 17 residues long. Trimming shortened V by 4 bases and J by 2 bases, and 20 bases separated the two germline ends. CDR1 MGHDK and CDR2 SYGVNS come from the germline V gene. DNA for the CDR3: TGTGCCAGCAGTGCACCAATAAGGGGCCGGTCAAACTATGGCTACACCTTC. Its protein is CASSAPIRGRSNYGYTF.

This CDR3 is CASSDPDRVGEQYF. The CDR3 DNA reads TGTGCCAGCAGCGACCCGGACAGGGTGGGGGAGCAGTACTTC. This chain links TRBV13 with TRBJ2-7; 8 nucleotides line up with TRBD1. Germline V CDR1 and CDR2: PRHDT, FYEKMQ (reference sequence). The CDR3 contains 14 residues. V gave up 5 bases and J gave up 7 bases; unmatched junction bases: 10.

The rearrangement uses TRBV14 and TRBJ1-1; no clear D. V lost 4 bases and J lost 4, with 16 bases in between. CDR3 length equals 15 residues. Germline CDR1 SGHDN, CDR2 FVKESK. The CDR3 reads CASSPRNGWSTEAFF. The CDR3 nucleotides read TGTGCCAGCAGCCCGAGGAACGGTTGGAGCACTGAAGCTTTCTTT.

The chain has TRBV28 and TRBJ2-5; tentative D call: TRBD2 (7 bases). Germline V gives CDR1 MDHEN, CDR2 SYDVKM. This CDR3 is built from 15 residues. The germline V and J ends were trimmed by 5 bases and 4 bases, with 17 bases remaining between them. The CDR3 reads CASSPGAAGVETQYF. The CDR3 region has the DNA TGTGCCAGCAGTCCAGGGGCGGCGGGGGTAGAGACCCAGTACTTC. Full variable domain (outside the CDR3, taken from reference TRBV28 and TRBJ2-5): DVKVTQSSRYLVKRTGEKVFLECVQDMDHENMFWYRQDPGLGLRLIYFSYDVKMKEKGDIPEGYSVSREKKERFSLILESASTNQTSMYLCASSPGAAGVETQYFGPGTRLLVL.

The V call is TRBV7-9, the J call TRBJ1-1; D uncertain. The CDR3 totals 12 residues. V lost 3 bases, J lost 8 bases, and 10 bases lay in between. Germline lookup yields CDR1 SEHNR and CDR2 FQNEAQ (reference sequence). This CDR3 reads CASSFQEVEAFF. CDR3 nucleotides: TGTGCCAGCAGCTTTCAGGAAGTCGAAGCTTTCTTT. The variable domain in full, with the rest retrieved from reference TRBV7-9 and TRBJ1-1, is DTGVSQNPRHKITKRGQNVTFRCDPISEHNRLYWYRQTLGQGPEFLTYFQNEAQLEKSRLLSDRFSAERPKGSFSTLEIQRTEQGDSAMYLCASSFQEVEAFFGQGTRLTVV.

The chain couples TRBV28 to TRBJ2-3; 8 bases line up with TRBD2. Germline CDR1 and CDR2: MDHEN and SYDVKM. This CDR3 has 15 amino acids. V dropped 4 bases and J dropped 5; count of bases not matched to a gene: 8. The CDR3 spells CASSSQREREDTQYF. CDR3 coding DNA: TGTGCCAGCAGTTCCCAGCGGGAGCGGGAAGATACGCAGTATTTT.

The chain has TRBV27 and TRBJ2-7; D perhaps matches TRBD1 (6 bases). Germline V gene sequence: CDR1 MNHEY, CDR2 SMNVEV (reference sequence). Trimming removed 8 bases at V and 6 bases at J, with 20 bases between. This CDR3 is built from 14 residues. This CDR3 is CASRFGQRIGEQYF. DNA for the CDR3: TGTGCCAGCCGCTTCGGACAGCGGATTGGCGAGCAGTACTTC.

CDR3 bases: TGTGCCAGCAGCCCGTGGGACACGGGGAATGAGCAGTTCTTC. It encodes CASSPWDTGNEQFF. The chain links TRBV11-2 to TRBJ2-1; maybe TRBD1 (6 bases). Germline loops: CDR1 SGHAT, CDR2 FQNNGV. The CDR3 is 14 residues long. Trimming pared 5 bases from V and 7 bases from J, leaving 15 bases between.

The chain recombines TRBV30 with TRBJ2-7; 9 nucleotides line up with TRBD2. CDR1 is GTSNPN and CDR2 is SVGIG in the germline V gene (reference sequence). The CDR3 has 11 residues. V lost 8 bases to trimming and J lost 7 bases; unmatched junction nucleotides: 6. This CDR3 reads CAIGLAREQYF. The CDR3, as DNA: TGTGCCATAGGACTAGCGAGGGAGCAGTACTTC.

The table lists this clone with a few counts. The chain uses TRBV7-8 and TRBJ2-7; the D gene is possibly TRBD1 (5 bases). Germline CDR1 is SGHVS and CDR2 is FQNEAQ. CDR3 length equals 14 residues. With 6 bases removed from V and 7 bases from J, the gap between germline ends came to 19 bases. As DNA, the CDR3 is TGTGCCAGCAGTTCTACAGTGACCCCAGGGGAGCAGTACTTC. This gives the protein CASSSTVTPGEQYF.

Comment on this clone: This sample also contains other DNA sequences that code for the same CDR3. CDR3 region: CAISESTAYEQYF. CDR3 coding DNA: TGTGCCATCAGTGAGTCTACGGCCTACGAGCAGTACTTC. This chain uses TRBV10-3 with TRBJ2-7; D call uncertain. The CDR3 covers 13 residues. Between the trimmed V and J ends, which lost 0 bases and 2 bases, there was a span of 5 bases. Germline CDR1 ENHRY, CDR2 SYGVKD.

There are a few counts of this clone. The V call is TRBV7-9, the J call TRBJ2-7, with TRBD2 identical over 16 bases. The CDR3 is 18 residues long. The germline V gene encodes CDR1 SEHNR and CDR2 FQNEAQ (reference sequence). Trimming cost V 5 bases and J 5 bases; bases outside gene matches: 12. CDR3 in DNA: TGTGCCAGCAGCGATGGGACTAGCGGGAGGGAAGCGACGAACGAGCAGTACTTC. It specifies CASSDGTSGREATNEQYF.

The CDR3, as DNA: TGTGCCAGCAGCTTAGACCGTAGGGGGCCCCAGCATTTT. Protein: CASSLDRRGPQHF. The chain employs TRBV7-2 and TRBJ1-5, with D perhaps TRBD1 (5 bases). Germline loops: CDR1 SGHTA, CDR2 FQGNSA. V was trimmed by 1 base and J by 9 bases, leaving 10 bases between them. CDR3 length: 13 residues.

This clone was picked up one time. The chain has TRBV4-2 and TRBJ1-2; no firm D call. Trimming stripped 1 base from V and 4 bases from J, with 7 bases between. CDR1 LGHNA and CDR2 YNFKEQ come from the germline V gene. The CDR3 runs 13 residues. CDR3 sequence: CASSQGGGYGYTF. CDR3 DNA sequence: TGTGCCAGCAGCCAAGGGGGAGGCTATGGCTACACCTTC.

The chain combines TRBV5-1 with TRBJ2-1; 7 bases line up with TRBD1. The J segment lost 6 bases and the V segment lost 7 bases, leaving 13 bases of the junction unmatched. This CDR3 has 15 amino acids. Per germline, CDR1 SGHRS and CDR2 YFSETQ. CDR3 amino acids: CASGYDGQVGNEQFF. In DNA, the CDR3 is TGCGCCAGCGGCTACGACGGACAGGTCGGCAATGAGCAGTTCTTC. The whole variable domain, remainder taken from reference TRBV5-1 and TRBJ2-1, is KAGVTQTPRYLIKTRGQQVTLSCSPISGHRSVSWYQQTPGQGLQFLFEYFSETQRNKGNFPGRFSGRQFSNSRSEMNVSTLELGDSALYLCASGYDGQVGNEQFFGPGTRLTVL.

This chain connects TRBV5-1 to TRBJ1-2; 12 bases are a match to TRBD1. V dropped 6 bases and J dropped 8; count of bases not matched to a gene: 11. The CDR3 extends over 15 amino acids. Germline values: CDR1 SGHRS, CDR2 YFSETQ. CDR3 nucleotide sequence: TGCGCCAGCACCCAACCCGGGACAGGGGGCGGAGGCTACACCTTC. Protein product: CASTQPGTGGGGYTF.

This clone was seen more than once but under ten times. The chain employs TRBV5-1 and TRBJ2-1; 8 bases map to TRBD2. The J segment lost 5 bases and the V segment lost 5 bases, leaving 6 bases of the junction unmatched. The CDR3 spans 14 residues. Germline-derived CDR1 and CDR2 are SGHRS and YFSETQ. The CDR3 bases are TGCGCCAGCAGTCTGGGACTAGAAGACAATGAGCAGTTCTTC. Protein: CASSLGLEDNEQFF.

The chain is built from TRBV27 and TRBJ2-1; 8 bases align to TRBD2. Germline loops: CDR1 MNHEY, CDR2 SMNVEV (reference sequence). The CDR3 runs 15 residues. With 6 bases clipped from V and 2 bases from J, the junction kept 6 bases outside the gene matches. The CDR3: CASRSTGGPYNEQFF. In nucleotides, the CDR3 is TGTGCCAGCAGGTCGACGGGAGGGCCCTACAATGAGCAGTTCTTC.

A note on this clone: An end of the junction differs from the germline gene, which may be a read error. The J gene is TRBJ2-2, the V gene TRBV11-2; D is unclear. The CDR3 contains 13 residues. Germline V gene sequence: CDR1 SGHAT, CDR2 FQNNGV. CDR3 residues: CASSIEFSGELFF. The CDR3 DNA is TGTGCCAGCAGCATAGAATTTAGTGGGGAGCTGTTTTTT.

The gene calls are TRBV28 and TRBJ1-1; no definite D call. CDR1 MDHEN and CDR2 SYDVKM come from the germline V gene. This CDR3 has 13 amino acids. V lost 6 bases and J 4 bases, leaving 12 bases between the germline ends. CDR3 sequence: CASSGDASTEAFF. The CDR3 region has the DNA TGTGCCAGCAGCGGAGATGCAAGCACTGAAGCTTTCTTT.

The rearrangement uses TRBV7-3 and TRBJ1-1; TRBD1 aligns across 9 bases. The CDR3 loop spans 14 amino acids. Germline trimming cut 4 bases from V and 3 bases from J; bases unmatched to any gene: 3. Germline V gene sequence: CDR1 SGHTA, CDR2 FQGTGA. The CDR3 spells CASSSGTGHTEAFF. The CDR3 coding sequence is TGTGCCAGCAGCTCCGGGACAGGGCACACTGAAGCTTTCTTT. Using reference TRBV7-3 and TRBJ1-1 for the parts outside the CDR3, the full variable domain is GAGVSQTPSNKVTEKGKYVELRCDPISGHTALYWYRQSLGQGPEFLIYFQGTGAADDSGLPNDRFFAVRPEGSVSTLKIQRTERGDSAVYLCASSSGTGHTEAFFGQGTRLTVV.

CDR3 nucleotides: TGTGCCAGCAGCTTGGATGCGGGGAGCTCCTACGAGCAGTACTTC. Protein sequence: CASSLDAGSSYEQYF. The chain links TRBV5-4 to TRBJ2-7, with D possibly being TRBD2 (6 bases). Germline V lookup: CDR1 SGHNT, CDR2 YYREEE (reference sequence). The V and J ends lost 0 bases and 0 bases respectively, with 10 bases between them. This CDR3 contains 15 residues.

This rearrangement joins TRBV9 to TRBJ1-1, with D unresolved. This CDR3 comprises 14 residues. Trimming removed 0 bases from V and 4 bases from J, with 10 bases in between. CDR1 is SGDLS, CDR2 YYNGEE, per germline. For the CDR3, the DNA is TGTGCCAGCAGCGTAGTACCGGGAGGCACTGAAGCTTTCTTT. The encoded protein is CASSVVPGGTEAFF.